This TCR beta chain was sequenced during a study of blood T cells in healthy people across ages. Next came a second PCR, run for roughly 6 to 11 cycles, which used a sample-barcoded 5' primer along with a J-beta primer mix. MiXCR was run by TCRdb on the 5' RACE reads, yielding one entry per CDR3 protein. The sample lists about 800,000 distinct CDR3 sequences, around a quarter occurring once. Germline V gives CDR1 SGHTA, CDR2 FQGTGA. The length of the CDR3 is 14 residues. With 5 bases clipped from V and 3 bases from J, the junction kept 3 bases outside the gene matches. This clonotype was detected a few times. The same data also contributed to another study, on T cells of mothers and their children. That report notes: Donation came from three healthy Caucasian mothers together with their six children. The study obtained over 9 million TCR beta CDR3 reads per mother and 3 million to 3.5 million per child. Overlap measured in related mother-child pairs was slightly, non-significantly higher than in unrelated pairs.

The chain joins TRBV7-3 to TRBJ2-5; TRBD1 matches 10 bases. What was sequenced was blood. This TCR was recovered from a boy between 5 and 17 years old in good health. CDR3 protein: CASSPGQGEETQYF. In DNA form, the CDR3 reads TGTGCCAGCAGCCCCGGACAGGGGGAAGAGACCCAGTACTTC.